A selection of T cell receptor beta chains follows, all from one sample in a study of T cell responses to AZD1222 COVID-19 vaccine. The assay was immunoSEQ multiplex PCR, and TCRdb's table has in-frame clones only and misses some. This sample has tens of thousands of clones, with around 90% found just once. The specimen comprised peripheral blood, sampled 28 days after the second AZD1222 dose. The receptor set was obtained from an adult who received the AZD1222 COVID-19 vaccine. The CDR3 runs from the conserved cysteine through the conserved F or W. The D gene is left open where the match is weak. Rows may omit the clone size; those that give it use once, few, many or a size class.

TRBV7-9,TRBJ2-2,.,TRBD2,CASSLAGGGSNTGELFF,TGTGCCAGCAGCTTAGCCGGCGGGGGGTCGAACACCGGGGAGCTGTTTTTT
TRBV4-1,TRBJ2-1,.,TRBD1,CASSQSRDRNNEQFF,TGCGCCAGCAGCCAATCTCGGGACAGGAACAATGAGCAGTTCTTC
TRBV3-1/TRBV3-2,TRBJ1-2,.,.,CASSQENYGYTF,TGTGCCAGCAGCCAGGAGAACTATGGCTACACCTTC
TRBV29-1,TRBJ2-1,.,.,CSVRGNEQFF,TGCAGCGTTAGGGGCAATGAGCAGTTCTTC
TRBV24-1,TRBJ2-7,.,.,CATTQPICDITLSYEQYF,TGTGCCACCACCCAACCTATATGTGACATTACGCTCTCCTACGAGCAGTACTTC
TRBV6-5,TRBJ2-2,few,.,CASSYSSRTGELFF,TGTGCCAGCAGTTACTCCTCAAGAACCGGGGAGCTGTTTTTT
TRBV5-5,TRBJ2-7,once,.,CASSLVVAGAGGYEQYF,TGTGCCAGCAGCTTGGTAGTTGCAGGGGCCGGCGGGTACGAGCAGTACTTC
TRBV11-2,TRBJ2-7,.,.,CASSLLTPPYEQYF,TGTGCCAGCAGCTTACTTACCCCCCCCTACGAGCAGTACTTC
TRBV6-2/TRBV6-3,TRBJ1-1,.,.,CASSYGDTEAFF,TGTGCCAGCAGTTATGGGGACACTGAAGCTTTCTTT
TRBV2,TRBJ2-1,.,.,CATKTSRDGSGPWDEQFF,TGTGCCACTAAAACATCTCGGGACGGTAGCGGACCCTGGGATGAGCAGTTCTTC
TRBV6-5,TRBJ1-2,.,.,CASSTGMNYGYTF,TGTGCCAGCTCCACGGGTATGAACTATGGCTACACCTTC
TRBV18,TRBJ2-7,.,.,CASSPEPLTEQYF,TGTGCCAGCTCACCCGAGCCTTTAACCGAGCAGTACTTC
TRBV9,TRBJ2-2,few,.,CASSGDTTATGELFF,TGTGCCAGCAGTGGGGACACAACAGCGACCGGGGAGCTGTTTTTT
TRBV19,TRBJ2-7,few,.,CASSRGPTYEQYF,TGTGCCAGTAGTCGCGGGCCTACCTACGAGCAGTACTTC
TRBV20-1,TRBJ1-2,once,.,CSASSGGYGYTF,TGCAGTGCTAGTTCCGGCGGCTATGGCTACACCTTC
TRBV5-5,TRBJ1-2,.,.,CASSLVPGTYGYTF,TGTGCCAGCAGCTTGGTTCCGGGAACCTATGGCTACACCTTC
TRBV27,TRBJ2-1,.,.,CASSLQAYGANEQFF,TGTGCCAGCAGTTTACAGGCTTACGGGGCCAATGAGCAGTTCTTC
TRBV5-1,TRBJ1-3,.,.,CASSVSSGNTIYF,TGCGCCAGCAGCGTTTCATCTGGAAACACCATATATTTT
TRBV7-9,TRBJ2-7,.,.,CASSLGRVTEQYF,TGTGCCAGCAGCTTAGGCCGGGTTACCGAGCAGTACTTC
TRBV5-4,TRBJ1-1,.,TRBD1,CASSPPGQAAEAFF,TGTGCCAGCAGCCCCCCGGGACAGGCGGCTGAAGCTTTCTTT
TRBV5-6,TRBJ1-5,.,TRBD1,CASSRQGAGQPQHF,TGTGCCAGCAGTCGTCAGGGGGCAGGTCAGCCCCAGCATTTT
TRBV2,TRBJ1-4,.,TRBD1,CASSEAGDRANEKLFF,TGTGCCAGCAGTGAAGCCGGGGACAGGGCTAATGAAAAACTGTTTTTT